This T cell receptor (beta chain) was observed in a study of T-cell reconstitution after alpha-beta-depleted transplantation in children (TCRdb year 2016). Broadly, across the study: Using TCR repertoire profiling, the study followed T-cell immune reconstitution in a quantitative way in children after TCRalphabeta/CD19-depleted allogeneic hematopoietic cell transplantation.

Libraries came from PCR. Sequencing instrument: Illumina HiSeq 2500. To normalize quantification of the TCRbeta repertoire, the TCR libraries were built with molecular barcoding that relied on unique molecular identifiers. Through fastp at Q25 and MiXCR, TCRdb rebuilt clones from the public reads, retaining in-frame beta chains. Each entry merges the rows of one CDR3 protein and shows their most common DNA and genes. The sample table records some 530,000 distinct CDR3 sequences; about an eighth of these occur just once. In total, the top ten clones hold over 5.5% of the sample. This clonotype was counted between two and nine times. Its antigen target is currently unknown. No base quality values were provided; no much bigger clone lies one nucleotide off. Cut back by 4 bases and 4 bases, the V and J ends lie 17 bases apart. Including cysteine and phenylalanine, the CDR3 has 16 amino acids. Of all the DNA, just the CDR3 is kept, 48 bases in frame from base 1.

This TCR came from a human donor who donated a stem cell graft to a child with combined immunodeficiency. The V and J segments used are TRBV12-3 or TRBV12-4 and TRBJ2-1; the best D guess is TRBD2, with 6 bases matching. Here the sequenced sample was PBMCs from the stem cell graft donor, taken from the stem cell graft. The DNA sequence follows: TGTGCCAGCAGTTATTGGTTGGCGGGGTCATACAATGAGCAGTTCTTC. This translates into CASSYWLAGSYNEQFF.